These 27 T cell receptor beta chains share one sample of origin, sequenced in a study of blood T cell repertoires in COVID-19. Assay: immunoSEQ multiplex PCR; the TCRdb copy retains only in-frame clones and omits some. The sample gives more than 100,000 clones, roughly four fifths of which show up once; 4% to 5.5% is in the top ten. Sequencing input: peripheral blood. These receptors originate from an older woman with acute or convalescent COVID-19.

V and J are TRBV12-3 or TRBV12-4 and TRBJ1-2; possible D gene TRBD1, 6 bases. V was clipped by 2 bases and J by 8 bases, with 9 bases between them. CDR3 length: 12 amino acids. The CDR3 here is CASSLSRGGYTF. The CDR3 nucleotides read TGTGCCAGCAGTTTATCCAGGGGCGGCTACACCTTC.

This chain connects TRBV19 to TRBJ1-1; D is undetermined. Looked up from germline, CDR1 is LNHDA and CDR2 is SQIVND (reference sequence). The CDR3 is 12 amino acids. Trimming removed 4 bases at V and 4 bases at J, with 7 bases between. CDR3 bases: TGTGCCAGTAGTAAGTCGGGCACTGAAGCTTTCTTT. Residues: CASSKSGTEAFF. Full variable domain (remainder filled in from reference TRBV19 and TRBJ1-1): DGGITQSPKYLFRKEGQNVTLSCEQNLNHDAMYWYRQDPGQGLRLIYYSQIVNDFQKGDIAEGYSVSREKKESFPLTVTSAQKNPTAFYLCASSKSGTEAFFGQGTRLTVV.

CDR3 nucleotide sequence: TGCAGTGCTAGTCACAGCATCCCCAATCAGCCCCAGCATTTT. Translating it yields CSASHSIPNQPQHF. The chain has TRBV20-1 and TRBJ1-5; D gene uncertain. V dropped 3 bases and J dropped 3 bases, with 12 bases sitting between them. Germline CDR1 and CDR2: DFQATT and SNEGSKA (reference sequence). The CDR3 runs 14 residues.

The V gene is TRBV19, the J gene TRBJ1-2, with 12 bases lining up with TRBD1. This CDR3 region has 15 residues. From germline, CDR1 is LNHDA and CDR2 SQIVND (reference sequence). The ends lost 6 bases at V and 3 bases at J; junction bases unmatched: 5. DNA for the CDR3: TGTGCCAGTAGGGAGGGACAGGGGGCGTACTATGGCTACACCTTC. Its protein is CASREGQGAYYGYTF.

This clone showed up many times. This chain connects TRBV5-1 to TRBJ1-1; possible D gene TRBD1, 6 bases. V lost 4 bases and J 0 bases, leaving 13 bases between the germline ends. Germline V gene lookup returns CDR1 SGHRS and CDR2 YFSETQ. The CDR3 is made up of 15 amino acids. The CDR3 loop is CASSAGAVMNTEAFF. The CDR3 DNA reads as TGCGCCAGCAGCGCAGGGGCGGTAATGAACACTGAAGCTTTCTTT.

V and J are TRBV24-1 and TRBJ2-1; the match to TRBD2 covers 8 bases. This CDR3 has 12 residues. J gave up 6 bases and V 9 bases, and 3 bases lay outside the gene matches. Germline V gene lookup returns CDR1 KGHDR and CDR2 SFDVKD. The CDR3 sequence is CATSGGGNEQFF. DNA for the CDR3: TGTGCCACCTCGGGGGGGGGCAATGAGCAGTTCTTC.

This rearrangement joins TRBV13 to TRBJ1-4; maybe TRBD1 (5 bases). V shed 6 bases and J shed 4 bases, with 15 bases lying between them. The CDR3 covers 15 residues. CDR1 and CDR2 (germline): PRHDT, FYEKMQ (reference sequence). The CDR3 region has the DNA TGTGCCAGCAGTGCCGCCACAGGCTTTAATGAAAAACTGTTTTTT. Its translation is CASSAATGFNEKLFF.

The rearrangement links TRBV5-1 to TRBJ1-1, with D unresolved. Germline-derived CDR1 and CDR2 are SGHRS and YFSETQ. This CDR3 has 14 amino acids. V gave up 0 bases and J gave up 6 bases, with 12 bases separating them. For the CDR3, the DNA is TGCGCCAGCAGCTTGGCCGGGTCCCCTCCTGAAGCTTTCTTT. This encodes CASSLAGSPPEAFF.

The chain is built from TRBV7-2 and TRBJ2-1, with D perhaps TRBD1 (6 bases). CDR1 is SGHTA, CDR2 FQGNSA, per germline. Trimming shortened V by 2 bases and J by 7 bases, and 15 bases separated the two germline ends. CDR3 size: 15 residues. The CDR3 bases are TGTGCCAGCAGCTTAAATCCAGGGGTTCGAAATGAGCAGTTCTTC. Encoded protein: CASSLNPGVRNEQFF.

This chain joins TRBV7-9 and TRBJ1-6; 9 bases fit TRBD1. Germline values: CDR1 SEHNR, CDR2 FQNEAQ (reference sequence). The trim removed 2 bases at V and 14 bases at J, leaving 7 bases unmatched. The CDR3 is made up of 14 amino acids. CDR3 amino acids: CASSLTGGPPSLHF. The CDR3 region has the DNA TGTGCCAGCAGCTTAACAGGGGGCCCGCCGTCCCTCCACTTT.

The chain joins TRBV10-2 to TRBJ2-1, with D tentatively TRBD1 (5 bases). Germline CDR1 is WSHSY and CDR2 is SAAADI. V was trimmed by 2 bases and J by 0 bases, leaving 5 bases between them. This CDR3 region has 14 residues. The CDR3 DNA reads TGCGCCAGCAGTGAGGACAGCTCCTACAATGAGCAGTTCTTC. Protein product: CASSEDSSYNEQFF.

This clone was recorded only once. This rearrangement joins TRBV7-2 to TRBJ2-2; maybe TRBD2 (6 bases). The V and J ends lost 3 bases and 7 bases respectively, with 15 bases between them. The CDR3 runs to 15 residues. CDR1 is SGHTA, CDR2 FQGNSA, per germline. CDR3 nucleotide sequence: TGTGCCAGCAGCTTGTCGGGGGAGAGGGGCGGGGAGCTGTTTTTT. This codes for CASSLSGERGGELFF.

In nucleotides, the CDR3 is TGTGCCAGCAGCCCCTCAGGGGACAGGGGGGAAAAACTGTTTTTT. Residues: CASSPSGDRGEKLFF. This chain connects TRBV9 to TRBJ1-4, with TRBD1 matching over 11 bases. The V and J ends lost 4 bases and 8 bases, in that order; junction bases with no gene match: 7. This CDR3 has 15 residues. CDR1 and CDR2 from the germline V gene are SGDLS and YYNGEE.

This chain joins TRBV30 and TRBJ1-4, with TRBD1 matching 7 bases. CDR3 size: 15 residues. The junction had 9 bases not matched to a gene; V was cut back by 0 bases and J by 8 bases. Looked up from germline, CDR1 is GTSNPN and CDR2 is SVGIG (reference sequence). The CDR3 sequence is CAWSVQDRRWEKLFF. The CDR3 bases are TGTGCCTGGAGTGTACAGGACAGGCGGTGGGAAAAACTGTTTTTT.

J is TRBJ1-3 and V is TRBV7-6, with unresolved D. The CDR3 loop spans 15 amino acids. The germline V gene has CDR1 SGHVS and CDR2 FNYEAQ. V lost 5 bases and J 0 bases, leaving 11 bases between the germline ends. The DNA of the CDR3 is TGTGCCAGCAGCCCTAGGCAAGGCTCTGGAAACACCATATATTTT. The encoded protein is CASSPRQGSGNTIYF.

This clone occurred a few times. The DNA of the CDR3 is TGTGCCAGCAATCGGGACAGCTACAATGAGCAGTTCTTC. This translates into CASNRDSYNEQFF. V is TRBV2 and J is TRBJ2-1, with 7 bases identical to TRBD1. Germline CDR1 is SNHLY and CDR2 is FYNNEI. The CDR3 is made up of 13 amino acids. The trim removed 7 bases at V and 3 bases at J, leaving 3 bases unmatched.

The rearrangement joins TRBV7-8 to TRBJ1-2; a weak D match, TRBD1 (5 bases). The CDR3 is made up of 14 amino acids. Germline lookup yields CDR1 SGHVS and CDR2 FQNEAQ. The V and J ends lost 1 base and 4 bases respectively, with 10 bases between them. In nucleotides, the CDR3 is TGTGCCAGCAGCTTAGGGCCCACAGGCTATGGCTACACCTTC. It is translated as CASSLGPTGYGYTF.

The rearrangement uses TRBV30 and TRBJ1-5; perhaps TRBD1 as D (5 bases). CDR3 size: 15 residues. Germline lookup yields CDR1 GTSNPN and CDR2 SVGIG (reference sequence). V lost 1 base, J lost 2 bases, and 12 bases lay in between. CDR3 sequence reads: CAWSGDSVGNQPQHF. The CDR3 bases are TGTGCCTGGAGTGGTGACAGCGTGGGCAATCAGCCCCAGCATTTT.

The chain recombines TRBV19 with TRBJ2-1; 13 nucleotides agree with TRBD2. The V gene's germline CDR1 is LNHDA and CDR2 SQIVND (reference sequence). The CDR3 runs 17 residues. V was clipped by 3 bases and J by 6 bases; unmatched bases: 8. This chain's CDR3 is CASSIVRLAGGPNEQFF. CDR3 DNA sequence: TGTGCCAGTAGTATCGTTCGACTAGCGGGGGGCCCCAATGAGCAGTTCTTC.

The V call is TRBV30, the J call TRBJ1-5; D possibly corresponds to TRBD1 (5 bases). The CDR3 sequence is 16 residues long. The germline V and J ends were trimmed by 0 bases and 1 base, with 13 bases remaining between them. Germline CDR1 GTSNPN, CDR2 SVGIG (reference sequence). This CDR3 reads CAWSVPGGGSNQPQHF. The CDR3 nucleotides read TGTGCCTGGAGTGTACCCGGGGGGGGGAGCAATCAGCCCCAGCATTTT.

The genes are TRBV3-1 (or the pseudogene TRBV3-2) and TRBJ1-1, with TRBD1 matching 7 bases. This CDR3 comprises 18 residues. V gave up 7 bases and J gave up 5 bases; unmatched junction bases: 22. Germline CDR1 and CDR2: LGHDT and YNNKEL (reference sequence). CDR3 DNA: TGTGCCAGCATTACCCGGGTAAACAGGGGCGAGGGTCGGACTGAAGCTTTCTTT. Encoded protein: CASITRVNRGEGRTEAFF.

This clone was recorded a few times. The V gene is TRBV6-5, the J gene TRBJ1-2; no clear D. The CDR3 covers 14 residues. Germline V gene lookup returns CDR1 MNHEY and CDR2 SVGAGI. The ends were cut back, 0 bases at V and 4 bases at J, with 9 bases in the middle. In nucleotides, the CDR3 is TGTGCCAGCAGTTACTCTCTACGGAGCTATGGCTACACCTTC. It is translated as CASSYSLRSYGYTF.

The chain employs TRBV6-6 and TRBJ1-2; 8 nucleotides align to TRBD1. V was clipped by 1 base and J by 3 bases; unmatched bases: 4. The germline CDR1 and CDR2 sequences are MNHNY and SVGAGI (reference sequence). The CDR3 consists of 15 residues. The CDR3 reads CASSYYTGGDYGYTF. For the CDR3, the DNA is TGTGCCAGCAGTTACTACACAGGGGGTGACTATGGCTACACCTTC.

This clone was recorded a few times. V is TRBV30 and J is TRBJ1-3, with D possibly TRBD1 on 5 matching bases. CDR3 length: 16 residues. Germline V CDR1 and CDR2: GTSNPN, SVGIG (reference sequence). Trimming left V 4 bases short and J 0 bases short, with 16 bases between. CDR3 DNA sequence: TGTGCCTGGATAACCGGGACTGGGAGCTCTGGAAACACCATATATTTT. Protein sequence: CAWITGTGSSGNTIYF.

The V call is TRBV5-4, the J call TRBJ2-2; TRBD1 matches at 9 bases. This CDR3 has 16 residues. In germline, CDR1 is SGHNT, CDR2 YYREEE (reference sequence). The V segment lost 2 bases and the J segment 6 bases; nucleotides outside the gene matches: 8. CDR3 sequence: CASSLTGTGYPGELFF. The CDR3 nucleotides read TGTGCCAGCAGCTTAACCGGGACAGGGTATCCCGGGGAGCTGTTTTTT. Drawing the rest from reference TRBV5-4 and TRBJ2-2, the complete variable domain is ETGVTQSPTHLIKTRGQQVTLRCSSQSGHNTVSWYQQALGQGPQFIFQYYREEENGRGNFPPRFSGLQFPNYSSELNVNALELDDSALYLCASSLTGTGYPGELFFGEGSRLTVL.

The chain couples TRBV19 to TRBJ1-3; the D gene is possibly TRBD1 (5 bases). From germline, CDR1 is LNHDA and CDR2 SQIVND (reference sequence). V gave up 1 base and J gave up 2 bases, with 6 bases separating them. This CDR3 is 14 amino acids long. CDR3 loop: CASSIVQAGNTIYF. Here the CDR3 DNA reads TGTGCCAGTAGTATAGTACAGGCTGGAAACACCATATATTTT.

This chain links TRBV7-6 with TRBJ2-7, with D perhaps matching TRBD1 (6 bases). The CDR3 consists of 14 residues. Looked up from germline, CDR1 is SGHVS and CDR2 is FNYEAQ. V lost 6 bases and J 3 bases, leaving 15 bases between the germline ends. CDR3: CASSYIGQYYEQYV. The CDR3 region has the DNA TGTGCCAGCAGTTACATAGGACAGTACTACGAGCAGTACGTC.